What follows are 2 T cell receptor beta chains derived from one specimen sequenced in a study of alternative splicing in chronic myeloid leukemia remission. Libraries were built from poly-A-enriched mRNA from about 1,000 ng total RNA. Reprocessing the bulk RNA-seq reads, TCRdb reports a single entry for every CDR3 protein and omits DNA. The table records around 330 distinct CDR3 sequences, about 95% of them present only once. The sequencing sample was made of PBMCs. The origin of the receptors is a person aged 25-55 years in good health.

V is TRBV19 and J is TRBJ2-7; TCRdb outputs TRBD2, but without DNA this stays unchecked. The length of the CDR3 is 16 residues. Germline CDR1 is LNHDA and CDR2 is SQIVND (reference sequence). The CDR3 protein is CASSMSRGTAKYEQYF.

The chain links TRBV29-1 to TRBJ2-7; TCRdb returns TRBD1, unconfirmable since there is no DNA. The CDR3 is 13 residues long. The V gene's germline CDR1 is SQVTM and CDR2 ANQGSEA. This chain's CDR3 is CSIEGDTSYEQYF.